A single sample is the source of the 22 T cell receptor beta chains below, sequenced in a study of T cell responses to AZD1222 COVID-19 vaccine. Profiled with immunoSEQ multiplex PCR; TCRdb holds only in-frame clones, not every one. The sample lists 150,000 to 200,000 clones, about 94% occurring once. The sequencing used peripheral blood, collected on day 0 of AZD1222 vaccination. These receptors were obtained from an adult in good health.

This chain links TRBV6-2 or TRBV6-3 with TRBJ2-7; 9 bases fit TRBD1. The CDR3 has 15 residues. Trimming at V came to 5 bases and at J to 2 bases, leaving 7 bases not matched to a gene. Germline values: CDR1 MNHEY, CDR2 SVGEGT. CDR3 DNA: TGTGCCAGCAGTCTGGACAGGGGCCCTCCCTACGAGCAGTACTTC. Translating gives CASSLDRGPPYEQYF.

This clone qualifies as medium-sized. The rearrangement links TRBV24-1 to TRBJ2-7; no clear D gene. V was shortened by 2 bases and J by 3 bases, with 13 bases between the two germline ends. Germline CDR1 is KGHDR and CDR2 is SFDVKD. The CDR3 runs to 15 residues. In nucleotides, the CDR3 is TGTGCCACCAGTGATTCCAAGACCCTAGGCTACGAGCAGTACTTC. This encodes CATSDSKTLGYEQYF.

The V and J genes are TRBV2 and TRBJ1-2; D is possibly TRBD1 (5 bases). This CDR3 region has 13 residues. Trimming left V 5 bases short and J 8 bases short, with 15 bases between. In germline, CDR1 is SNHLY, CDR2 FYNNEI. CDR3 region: CASSSPGLDGYTF. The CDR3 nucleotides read TGTGCCAGCAGTTCGCCAGGGTTGGACGGCTACACCTTC.

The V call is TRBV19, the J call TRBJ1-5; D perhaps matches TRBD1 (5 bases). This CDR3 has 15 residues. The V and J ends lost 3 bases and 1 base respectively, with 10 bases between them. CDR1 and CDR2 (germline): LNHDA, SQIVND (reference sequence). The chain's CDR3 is CASSIWGGSNQPQHF. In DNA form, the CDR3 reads TGTGCCAGTAGTATTTGGGGGGGAAGCAATCAGCCCCAGCATTTT.

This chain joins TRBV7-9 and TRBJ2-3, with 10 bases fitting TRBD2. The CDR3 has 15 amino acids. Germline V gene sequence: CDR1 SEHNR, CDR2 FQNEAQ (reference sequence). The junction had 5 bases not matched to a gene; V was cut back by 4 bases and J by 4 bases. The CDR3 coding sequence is TGTGCCAGCAGCTATCTAGCGGGAGTGGCAGATACGCAGTATTTT. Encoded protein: CASSYLAGVADTQYF.

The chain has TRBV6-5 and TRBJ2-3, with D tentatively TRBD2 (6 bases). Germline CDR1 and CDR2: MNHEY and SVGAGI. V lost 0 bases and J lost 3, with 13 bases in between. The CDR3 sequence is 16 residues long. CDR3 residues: CASSYSSGLRTDTQYF. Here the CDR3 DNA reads TGTGCCAGCAGTTACTCGAGTGGACTAAGAACAGATACGCAGTATTTT.

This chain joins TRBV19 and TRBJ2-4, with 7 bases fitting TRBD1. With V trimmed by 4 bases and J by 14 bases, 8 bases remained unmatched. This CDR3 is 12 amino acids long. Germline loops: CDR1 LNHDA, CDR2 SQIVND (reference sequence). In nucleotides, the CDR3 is TGTGCCAGTAGTACCCCGACAGGGTTCGAGTACTTC. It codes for CASSTPTGFEYF.

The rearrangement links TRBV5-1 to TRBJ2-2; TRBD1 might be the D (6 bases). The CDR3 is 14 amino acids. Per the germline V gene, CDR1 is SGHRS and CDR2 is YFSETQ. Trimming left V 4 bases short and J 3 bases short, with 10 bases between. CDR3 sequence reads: CASSQDRHTGELFF. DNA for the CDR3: TGCGCCAGCAGCCAGGACAGACACACCGGGGAGCTGTTTTTT.

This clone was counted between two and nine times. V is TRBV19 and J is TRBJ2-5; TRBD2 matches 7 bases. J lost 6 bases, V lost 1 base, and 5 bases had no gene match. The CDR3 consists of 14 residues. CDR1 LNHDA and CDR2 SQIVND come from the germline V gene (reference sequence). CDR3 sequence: CASSIGATSKTQYF. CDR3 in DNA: TGTGCCAGTAGTATAGGTGCGACTAGCAAGACCCAGTACTTC. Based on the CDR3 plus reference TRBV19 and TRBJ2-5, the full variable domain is DGGITQSPKYLFRKEGQNVTLSCEQNLNHDAMYWYRQDPGQGLRLIYYSQIVNDFQKGDIAEGYSVSREKKESFPLTVTSAQKNPTAFYLCASSIGATSKTQYFGPGTRLLVL.

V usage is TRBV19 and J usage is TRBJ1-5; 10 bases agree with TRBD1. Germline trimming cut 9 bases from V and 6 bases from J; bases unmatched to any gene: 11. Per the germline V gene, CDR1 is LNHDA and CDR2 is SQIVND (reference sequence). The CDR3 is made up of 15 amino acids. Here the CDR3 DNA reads TGTGCCAGCCTAAGCGGGGGACAGGGGAGTCAGCCCCAGCATTTT. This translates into CASLSGGQGSQPQHF.

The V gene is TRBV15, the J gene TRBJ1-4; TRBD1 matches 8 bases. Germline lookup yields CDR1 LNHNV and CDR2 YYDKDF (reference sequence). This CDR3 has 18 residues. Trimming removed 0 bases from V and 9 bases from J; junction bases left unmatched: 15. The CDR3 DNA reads TGTGCCACCAGCAGAGATCACCCCGGGACAGGAGCCTTTCAAAAACTGTTTTTT. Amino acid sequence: CATSRDHPGTGAFQKLFF.

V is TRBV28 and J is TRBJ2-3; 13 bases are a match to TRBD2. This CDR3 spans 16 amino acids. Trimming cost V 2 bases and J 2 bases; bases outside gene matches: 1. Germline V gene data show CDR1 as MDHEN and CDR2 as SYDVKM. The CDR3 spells CASSLGTSGDTDTQYF. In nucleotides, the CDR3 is TGTGCCAGCAGTTTAGGGACTAGCGGGGACACAGATACGCAGTATTTT.

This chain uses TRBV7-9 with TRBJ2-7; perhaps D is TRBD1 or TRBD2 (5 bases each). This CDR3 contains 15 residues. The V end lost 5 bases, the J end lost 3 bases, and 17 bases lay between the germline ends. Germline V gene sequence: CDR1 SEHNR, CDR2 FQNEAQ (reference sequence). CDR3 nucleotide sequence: TGTGCCAGCAGCCAGGGACCTAACGGGCTCTACGAGCAGTACTTC. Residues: CASSQGPNGLYEQYF.

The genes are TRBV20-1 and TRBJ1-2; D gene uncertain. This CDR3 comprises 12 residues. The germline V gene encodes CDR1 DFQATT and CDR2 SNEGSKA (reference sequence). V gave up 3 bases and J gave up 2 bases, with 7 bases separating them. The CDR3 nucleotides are TGCAGTGCTAGTGGAGGGAACTATGGCTACACCTTC. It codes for CSASGGNYGYTF.

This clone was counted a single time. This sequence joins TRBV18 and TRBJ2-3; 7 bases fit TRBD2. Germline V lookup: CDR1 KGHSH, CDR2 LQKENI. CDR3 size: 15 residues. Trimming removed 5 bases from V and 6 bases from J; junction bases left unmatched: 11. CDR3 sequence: CASSRRGGPPDTQYF. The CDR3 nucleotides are TGTGCCAGCTCAAGACGGGGAGGGCCACCGGATACGCAGTATTTT.

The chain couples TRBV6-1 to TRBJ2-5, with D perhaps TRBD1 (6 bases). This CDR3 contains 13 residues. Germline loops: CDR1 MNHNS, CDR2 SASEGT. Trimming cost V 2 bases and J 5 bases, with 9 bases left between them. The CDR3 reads CASSEPRGETQYF. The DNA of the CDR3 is TGTGCCAGCAGTGAACCCAGGGGTGAGACCCAGTACTTC.

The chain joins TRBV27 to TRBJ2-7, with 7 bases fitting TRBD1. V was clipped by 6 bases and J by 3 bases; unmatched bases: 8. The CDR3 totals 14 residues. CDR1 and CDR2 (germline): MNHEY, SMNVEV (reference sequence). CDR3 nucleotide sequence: TGTGCCAGCAGATCCGGGACAGCCATCTACGAGCAGTACTTC. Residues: CASRSGTAIYEQYF.

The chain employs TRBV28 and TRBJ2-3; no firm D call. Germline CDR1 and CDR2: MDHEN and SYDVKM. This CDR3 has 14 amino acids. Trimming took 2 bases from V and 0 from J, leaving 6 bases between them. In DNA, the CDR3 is TGTGCCAGCAGTTTAACGGCGAGCACAGATACGCAGTATTTT. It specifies CASSLTASTDTQYF.

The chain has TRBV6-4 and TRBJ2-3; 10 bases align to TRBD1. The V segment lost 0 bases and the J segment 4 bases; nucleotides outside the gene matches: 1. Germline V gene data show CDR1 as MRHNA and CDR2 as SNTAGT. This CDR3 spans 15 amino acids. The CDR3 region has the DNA TGTGCCAGCAGTGACTCGACAGGGGGCGCAGATACGCAGTATTTT. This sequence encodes CASSDSTGGADTQYF.

In DNA form, the CDR3 reads TGTGCCAGCAGTTTATTGGGGGAGTTTGGGAATGAGCAGTTCTTC. This gives the protein CASSLLGEFGNEQFF. The gene calls are TRBV27 and TRBJ2-1; D may be TRBD1 or TRBD2 (5 bases each). The germline gives CDR1 MNHEY, CDR2 SMNVEV (reference sequence). This CDR3 region has 15 residues. The V end was cut by 1 base, the J end by 7 bases, with 14 bases between.

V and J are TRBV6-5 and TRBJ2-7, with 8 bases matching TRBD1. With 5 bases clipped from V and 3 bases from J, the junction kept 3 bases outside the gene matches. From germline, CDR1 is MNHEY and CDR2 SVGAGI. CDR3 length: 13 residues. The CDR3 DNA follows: TGTGCCAGCAGTCAGGGACAGGACTACGAGCAGTACTTC. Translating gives CASSQGQDYEQYF.

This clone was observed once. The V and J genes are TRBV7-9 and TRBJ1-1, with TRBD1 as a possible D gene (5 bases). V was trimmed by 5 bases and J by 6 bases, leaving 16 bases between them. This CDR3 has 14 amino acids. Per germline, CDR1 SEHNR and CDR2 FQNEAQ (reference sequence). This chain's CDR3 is CASSKGPPSAEAFF. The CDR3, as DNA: TGTGCCAGCAGCAAGGGGCCTCCCAGCGCTGAAGCTTTCTTT.